The 31 T cell receptor beta chains reported below all come from one sample, sequenced in a study of shared clonotypes between healthy human individuals. Produced via immunoSEQ multiplex PCR; TCRdb's table is partial and in-frame only. Of hundreds of thousands of clones listed, around two thirds are singletons. The specimen was memory CD4+ T cells sorted from blood. The subset: CD45RA-negative fraction. The receptor source for this set is a woman in her 30s in good health.

The chain links TRBV4-2 to TRBJ2-3, with 11 bases matching TRBD2. In germline, CDR1 is LGHNA, CDR2 YNFKEQ. CDR3 length: 18 residues. J was trimmed by 3 bases and V by 4 bases; bases with no gene match: 12. CDR3 loop: CASSRLLAGVTVTDTQYF. In DNA, the CDR3 is TGTGCCAGCAGCCGCCTACTAGCGGGAGTTACCGTTACAGATACGCAGTATTTT.

This chain uses TRBV7-2 with TRBJ1-5, with D maybe TRBD1 (6 bases). V was clipped by 1 base and J by 4 bases, with 11 bases between them. CDR3 length: 15 amino acids. From germline, CDR1 is SGHTA and CDR2 FQGNSA. CDR3 in amino acids: CASSLVAGENQPQHF. The CDR3 nucleotides read TGTGCCAGCAGCTTAGTCGCAGGGGAGAATCAGCCCCAGCATTTT.

CDR3: CASTKVVAGVTDTQYF. The CDR3 DNA reads TGCGCCAGCACTAAAGTTGTAGCGGGGGTCACAGATACGCAGTATTTT. V gene TRBV10-2 combines with J gene TRBJ2-3, with 9 nucleotides matching TRBD2. Per the germline V gene, CDR1 is WSHSY and CDR2 is SAAADI. This CDR3 region has 16 residues. J lost 2 bases, V lost 7 bases, and 10 bases had no gene match.

The chain has TRBV29-1 and TRBJ2-5; D remains unclear. The last part of the DNA fits TRBJ2-7 better; the J call may be wrong. Germline V gene lookup returns CDR1 SQVTM and CDR2 ANQGSEA. This CDR3 is built from 11 residues. CDR3 in amino acids: CSVEVDYEQYF. The CDR3 region has the DNA TGCAGCGTTGAAGTGGATTACGAGCAGTACTTC.

The chain's CDR3 is CASRATSGQETQYF. The CDR3 DNA is TGTGCCAGCAGAGCGACTAGCGGTCAAGAGACCCAGTACTTC. The V gene is TRBV6-1, the J gene TRBJ2-5; 9 bases fit TRBD2. Germline CDR1 is MNHNS and CDR2 is SASEGT. The V and J ends lost 6 bases and 2 bases, in that order; junction bases with no gene match: 4. This CDR3 contains 14 residues.

In this sample, this clone turned up once. The chain recombines TRBV19 with TRBJ2-1; 7 nucleotides agree with TRBD2. CDR3 length: 15 amino acids. CDR1 is LNHDA and CDR2 is SQIVND in the germline V gene (reference sequence). J lost 9 bases, V lost 3 bases, and 11 bases had no gene match. The CDR3 DNA sequence: TGTGCCAGTAGTATGTCTGGGAGGGCCGGGACTGAGCAGTTCTTC. Its protein is CASSMSGRAGTEQFF.

This chain connects TRBV9 to TRBJ2-5; tentative D call: TRBD1 (6 bases). The CDR3 sequence is 15 residues long. Looked up from germline, CDR1 is SGDLS and CDR2 is YYNGEE. Trimming pared 0 bases from V and 2 bases from J, leaving 11 bases between. CDR3 nucleotides: TGTGCCAGCAGCGTAGCGCAGGGGATACAAGAGACCCAGTACTTC. Translated, it gives CASSVAQGIQETQYF.

The genes are TRBV25-1 and TRBJ2-6, with D unclear. V lost 3 bases and J 0 bases, leaving 12 bases between the germline ends. The CDR3 is made up of 17 amino acids. Germline lookup yields CDR1 MGHDK and CDR2 SYGVNS. The CDR3 loop reads CASSESAPSSGANVLTF. In DNA form, the CDR3 reads TGTGCCAGCAGTGAGAGCGCCCCTTCCTCTGGGGCCAACGTCCTGACTTTC.

Details on this clone: Different DNA sequences within this sample yield the same CDR3. The chain joins TRBV2 to TRBJ2-7; D possibly corresponds to TRBD1 (6 bases). The V gene lost 6 bases and the J gene lost 0 bases, with 9 bases spanning the gap. Germline loops: CDR1 SNHLY, CDR2 FYNNEI. The CDR3 runs to 13 residues. CDR3 protein: CASSRDNSYEQYF. The CDR3 bases are TGTGCCAGCAGCAGGGACAACTCCTACGAGCAGTACTTC.

This clone was counted at least ten times. The V and J genes are TRBV10-2 and TRBJ2-3; D gene unclear. Germline V gives CDR1 WSHSY, CDR2 SAAADI. Trimming removed 7 bases at V and 0 bases at J, with 8 bases between. This CDR3 has 13 residues. CDR3 in amino acids: CASKLTSTDTQYF. The CDR3 bases are TGCGCCAGCAAACTGACTAGCACAGATACGCAGTATTTT.

This rearrangement joins TRBV6-5 to TRBJ2-1, with 10 positions matching TRBD2. This CDR3 contains 14 residues. Germline assignment: CDR1 MNHEY and CDR2 SVGAGI. With 10 bases clipped from V and 5 bases from J, the junction kept 8 bases outside the gene matches. The CDR3 DNA reads TGTGCCACTTCCGGGACTAGCGTACACAATGAGCAGTTCTTC. It is translated as CATSGTSVHNEQFF.

This clone has a handful of counts. The chain carries TRBV7-2 and TRBJ2-7, with a tentative D call TRBD2 (5 bases). The CDR3 consists of 15 residues. Germline CDR1 reads SGHTA; CDR2 reads FQGNSA. V lost 3 bases and J lost 1, with 13 bases in between. CDR3 nucleotides: TGTGCCAGCAGCTTGTCGGCTAGCCTTTCCTACGAGCAGTACTTC. Translation gives CASSLSASLSYEQYF.

This chain uses TRBV30 with TRBJ1-2, with a tentative D call TRBD1 (6 bases). Looked up from germline, CDR1 is GTSNPN and CDR2 is SVGIG (reference sequence). This CDR3 contains 14 residues. V lost 7 bases to trimming and J lost 4 bases, with 19 bases between them. This CDR3 reads CASSSTGLGYGYTF. The CDR3 DNA reads as TGTGCCTCTTCCTCCACAGGGCTTGGCTATGGCTACACCTTC.

The rearrangement links TRBV30 to TRBJ2-2; D not certain. Germline CDR1 is GTSNPN and CDR2 is SVGIG (reference sequence). Trimming left V 4 bases short and J 1 base short, with 10 bases between. CDR3 length: 14 amino acids. The CDR3 region is CAWKGYMNTGELFF. Here the CDR3 DNA reads TGTGCCTGGAAGGGATATATGAACACCGGGGAGCTGTTTTTT.

This clone was seen more than once but under ten times. V and J are TRBV11-2 and TRBJ2-2; perhaps D is TRBD1 or TRBD2 (5 bases each). CDR3 length equals 16 residues. Trimming pared 0 bases from V and 5 bases from J, leaving 13 bases between. Germline V gene data show CDR1 as SGHAT and CDR2 as FQNNGV. The CDR3 DNA follows: TGTGCCAGCAGCTTAGATCGAGAGAGGGGTACCGGGGAGCTGTTTTTT. Protein product: CASSLDRERGTGELFF.

The chain joins TRBV6-5 to TRBJ2-7, with no clear D. Trimming took 7 bases from V and 4 from J, leaving 14 bases between them. This CDR3 contains 13 residues. CDR1 and CDR2 from the germline V gene are MNHEY and SVGAGI. CDR3 loop: CASTAGSLYEQYF. CDR3 nucleotide sequence: TGTGCCAGCACTGCTGGGTCGTTATACGAGCAGTACTTC.

The chain is built from TRBV27 and TRBJ2-5; D might be TRBD1 (5 bases). Trimming shortened V by 5 bases and J by 1 base, and 14 bases separated the two germline ends. CDR3 length: 15 residues. Germline V gives CDR1 MNHEY, CDR2 SMNVEV (reference sequence). CDR3 DNA: TGTGCCAGCAGTATAGGGGCGTTCACCCAAGAGACCCAGTACTTC. Its protein is CASSIGAFTQETQYF.

The genes are TRBV6-1 and TRBJ2-3; D unresolved. The V and J ends lost 6 bases and 6 bases respectively, with 10 bases between them. Germline lookup yields CDR1 MNHNS and CDR2 SASEGT. This CDR3 has 12 residues. The CDR3 bases are TGTGCCAGCAGGATAGGATGGGATACGCAGTATTTT. As protein: CASRIGWDTQYF.

The chain joins TRBV5-4 to TRBJ2-7; D remains ambiguous. This CDR3 contains 13 residues. Trimming took off 0 bases at V and 7 bases at J, with 11 bases between the two ends. Germline CDR1 reads SGHNT; CDR2 reads YYREEE (reference sequence). The CDR3 region has the DNA TGTGCCAGCAGCTTGGCCCACTTGGGGGAGCAGTACTTC. This encodes CASSLAHLGEQYF.

CDR3 coding DNA: TGTGCCAGTAGTACAAGCTCCGGGACAATATCTCAGCCCCAGCATTTT. It codes for CASSTSSGTISQPQHF. This chain links TRBV19 with TRBJ1-5, with D possibly TRBD1 on 6 matching bases. The CDR3 is 16 residues long. Germline V gene lookup returns CDR1 LNHDA and CDR2 SQIVND (reference sequence). Trimming took off 4 bases at V and 6 bases at J, with 19 bases between the two ends. Together with reference TRBV19 and TRBJ1-5, the CDR3 gives the full variable domain: DGGITQSPKYLFRKEGQNVTLSCEQNLNHDAMYWYRQDPGQGLRLIYYSQIVNDFQKGDIAEGYSVSREKKESFPLTVTSAQKNPTAFYLCASSTSSGTISQPQHFGDGTRLSIL.

As to this clone: The junction shows a germline mismatch at one end, possibly a read error. V is TRBV5-1 and J is TRBJ2-7; D ambiguous. This CDR3 spans 11 amino acids. Germline loops: CDR1 SGHRS, CDR2 YFSETQ. The CDR3 protein is CASSQNYERYF. The DNA of the CDR3 is TGCGCCAGCAGCCAAAACTACGAGCGGTACTTC.

Written as DNA, the CDR3 is TGTGCCAGTAATAGGCAGGGGTATCAGCCCCAGCATTTT. Its translation: CASNRQGYQPQHF. The chain carries TRBV19 and TRBJ1-5, with a tentative D call TRBD1 (6 bases). CDR3 length: 13 amino acids. The V end was cut by 7 bases, the J end by 5 bases, with 12 bases between. CDR1 is LNHDA and CDR2 is SQIVND in the germline V gene (reference sequence). Variable domain in full (rest from reference TRBV19 and TRBJ1-5): DGGITQSPKYLFRKEGQNVTLSCEQNLNHDAMYWYRQDPGQGLRLIYYSQIVNDFQKGDIAEGYSVSREKKESFPLTVTSAQKNPTAFYLCASNRQGYQPQHFGDGTRLSIL.

The chain couples TRBV18 to TRBJ1-3; D unclear. Germline CDR1 reads KGHSH; CDR2 reads LQKENI. The V and J ends lost 5 bases and 4 bases respectively, with 15 bases between them. The CDR3 loop spans 15 amino acids. DNA for the CDR3: TGTGCCAGCTCAGTTGGGATCTCCGCGGGAAACACCATATATTTT. Its translation: CASSVGISAGNTIYF.

Comments on this clone: A read error may explain this, as a much larger clone is one base away. The identical CDR3 is also encoded by other nucleotide sequences in the sample. The V call is TRBV28, the J call TRBJ2-7; no clear D. The CDR3 extends over 11 amino acids. CDR1 is MDHEN and CDR2 is SYDVKM in the germline V gene. V lost 2 bases, J lost 3 bases, and 2 bases lay in between. CDR3 bases: TGTGCCAGCAGTTTAATCTACGAGCAGTACTTC. Its protein product is CASSLIYEQYF.

This clone has just a few counts. The CDR3 reads CSVSGGQVGSTF. The CDR3, as DNA: TGCAGCGTCTCCGGGGGACAGGTGGGAAGCACCTTC. The chain combines TRBV29-1 with TRBJ1-2, with 8 bases lining up with TRBD1. Germline V gene sequence: CDR1 SQVTM, CDR2 ANQGSEA. V dropped 6 bases and J dropped 13; count of bases not matched to a gene: 13. This CDR3 region has 12 residues.

This rearrangement joins TRBV28 to TRBJ2-1; D ambiguous. V lost 5 bases and J 14 bases, leaving 16 bases between the germline ends. Per germline, CDR1 MDHEN and CDR2 SYDVKM. The CDR3 consists of 12 residues. This chain's CDR3 is CASSRNRAKEFF. The DNA of the CDR3 is TGTGCCAGCAGTAGGAACCGGGCCAAAGAGTTCTTC.

About this clone: Possible read error: a much larger clone is one base away. This rearrangement joins TRBV5-4 to TRBJ2-1; 8 positions match TRBD2. Germline values: CDR1 SGHNT, CDR2 YYREEE (reference sequence). CDR3 length equals 14 residues. V trimming: 2 bases; J trimming: 4 bases; junction bases outside the gene matches: 2. The CDR3 is CASSLAGAYNEQFF. CDR3 nucleotides: TGTGCCAGCAGCTTAGCGGGAGCGTACAATGAGCAGTTCTTC. The whole variable domain, remainder taken from reference TRBV5-4 and TRBJ2-1, is ETGVTQSPTHLIKTRGQQVTLRCSSQSGHNTVSWYQQALGQGPQFIFQYYREEENGRGNFPPRFSGLQFPNYSSELNVNALELDDSALYLCASSLAGAYNEQFFGPGTRLTVL.

CDR3 loop: CASSSGTGLPYEQYF. Here the CDR3 DNA reads TGTGCCAGCAGCTCCGGGACAGGGCTACCTTACGAGCAGTACTTC. V gene TRBV7-9 combines with J gene TRBJ2-7; 9 positions agree with TRBD1. The CDR3 runs 15 residues. Germline V gene sequence: CDR1 SEHNR, CDR2 FQNEAQ (reference sequence). Trimming took 4 bases from V and 4 from J; bases not matched to a gene: 8.

The chain joins TRBV2 to TRBJ2-1; TRBD2 might be the D (5 bases). Between the trimmed V and J ends, which lost 9 bases and 0 bases, there was a span of 18 bases. There are 16 residues in the CDR3. The germline gives CDR1 SNHLY, CDR2 FYNNEI. CDR3: CASTGLRTGSYNEQFF. For the CDR3, the DNA is TGTGCCAGTACTGGACTCCGGACTGGCTCCTACAATGAGCAGTTCTTC.

The CDR3 reads CASSDGDRGLGNTIYF. The CDR3 coding sequence is TGTGCCAGCAGCGATGGCGACAGGGGGCTTGGAAACACCATATATTTT. The chain carries TRBV7-9 and TRBJ1-3; 10 positions match TRBD1. The CDR3 length is 16 residues. After removal of 5 bases from V and 3 bases from J, the junction contained 7 bases not matched to a gene. Germline V CDR1 and CDR2: SEHNR, FQNEAQ (reference sequence).

This clone appeared a single time. The chain uses TRBV10-3 and TRBJ2-7, with 8 bases that match TRBD2. CDR3 length equals 17 residues. Germline CDR1 ENHRY, CDR2 SYGVKD. Germline trimming cut 3 bases from V and 0 bases from J; bases unmatched to any gene: 10. For the CDR3, the DNA is TGTGCCATCAGTGACCCAGACAGAAGCGGGAGCTCCTACGAGCAGTACTTC. Its protein product is CAISDPDRSGSSYEQYF.